This T cell receptor (beta chain) derives from a study of PD-1 blockade in classical Hodgkin lymphoma. Study-level findings and limits: What drove the repertoire differences, possibly disease activity or prior therapy, has not been defined.

Time point defined: newly diagnosed, previously untreated cHL patient sample. Magnetic negative selection served to purify CD4+ T cells out of PBMCs that had been thawed. Comparison PBMCs came from previously untreated, newly diagnosed classical Hodgkin lymphoma patients. About this clone itself: The antigen remains undetermined.

V dropped 4 bases and J dropped 2; count of bases not matched to a gene: 2. The CDR3 sequence is 14 residues long. Germline V gene sequence: CDR1 SNHLY, CDR2 FYNNEI. The protocol was immunoSEQ multiplex PCR, while the TCRdb copy is restricted to in-frame clones and leaves out a portion. This sample has 25,000 to 30,000 clones; about 90% occur once, and the top ten carry roughly 0.35%. The chain is built from TRBV2 and TRBJ2-7; 10 nucleotides line up with TRBD2. The origin of this receptor is a human donor with classical Hodgkin lymphoma. The sample comprised CD4+ T cells from blood. CDR3 in DNA: TGTGCCAGCAGTGGACTAGCGGGTCCCTACGAGCAGTACTTC. Translated: CASSGLAGPYEQYF.